This T cell receptor (beta chain) was sequenced during a study of blood T cells in healthy people across ages. Broader study findings: What prevented conclusive comparison of naive and antigen-experienced cells was that PBMCs were unsorted.

This clonotype was observed at least ten times. Its antigen is not identified. This may arise from a read error, as a much more abundant clone is one base away. The second PCR ran about 6 to 12 cycles with a sample-barcoded 5' primer and J-beta primers. TCRdb ran MiXCR on the 5' RACE reads and lists one entry per CDR3 protein. The table lists 650,000 to 800,000 distinct CDR3 sequences, over 40% of them singletons. The CDR3 contains 16 residues. CDR1 and CDR2 (germline): MNHNY, SVGAGI (reference sequence). V shed 8 bases and J 7 bases; nucleotides not matched to a gene: 20. Sample: blood. The clonotype comes from a woman aged 80 or over in good health. The chain has TRBV6-6 and TRBJ2-7, with 7 positions matching TRBD2. CDR3 amino acids: CASGGPPGGILNEQYF. The CDR3 bases are TGTGCCAGCGGAGGTCCCCCGGGGGGTATCCTAAATGAGCAGTACTTC.